One sample yielded the 18 T cell receptor beta chains listed below, sequenced in a study of cytomegalovirus exposure and HLA in healthy donors. PCR was performed using 60 Vbeta and 13 Jbeta primers. Clones were read by immunoSEQ multiplex PCR, and TCRdb kept only the in-frame ones, dropping some. Here the sample spans about 140,000 clones, 60% to 80% being singletons. The material sequenced was PBMCs. These receptors originate from a man younger than 45 in good health and CMV-seronegative.

The V call is TRBV19, the J call TRBJ2-7; 7 bases are shared with TRBD2. The CDR3 is 15 amino acids. Germline trimming cut 5 bases from V and 4 bases from J; bases unmatched to any gene: 11. Germline V gives CDR1 LNHDA, CDR2 SQIVND (reference sequence). The CDR3 DNA follows: TGTGCCAGTAGTCCCTCGGCGGGAGCGATTTACGAGCAGTACTTC. Its translation: CASSPSAGAIYEQYF.

The rearrangement uses TRBV28 and TRBJ1-2; no clear D gene. Trimming shortened V by 2 bases and J by 1 base, and 11 bases separated the two germline ends. Germline loops: CDR1 MDHEN, CDR2 SYDVKM. The CDR3 has 15 residues. This CDR3 is CASSLRHTVNYGYTF. DNA for the CDR3: TGTGCCAGCAGTTTACGACACACCGTTAACTATGGCTACACCTTC.

This chain joins TRBV7-2 and TRBJ2-2; 7 bases map to TRBD2. Germline loops: CDR1 SGHTA, CDR2 FQGNSA. Germline trimming cut 5 bases from V and 5 bases from J; bases unmatched to any gene: 11. This CDR3 spans 16 amino acids. The CDR3 loop reads CASSPNVGTITGELFF. CDR3 nucleotides: TGTGCCAGCAGCCCCAATGTGGGGACTATTACCGGGGAGCTGTTTTTT.

V gene TRBV2 combines with J gene TRBJ1-6; no reliable D call. Germline CDR1 reads SNHLY; CDR2 reads FYNNEI. This CDR3 has 14 residues. Between the trimmed V and J ends, which lost 4 bases and 9 bases, there was a span of 13 bases. CDR3: CASSGDGESSPLHF. CDR3 nucleotides: TGTGCCAGCAGTGGCGACGGGGAGTCTTCACCCCTCCACTTT.

The chain couples TRBV29-1 to TRBJ2-1, with 8 bases aligning to TRBD1. The CDR3 runs 13 residues. The V gene's germline CDR1 is SQVTM and CDR2 ANQGSEA. V lost 8 bases, J lost 8 bases, and 11 bases stayed unmatched. CDR3 sequence: CSFGAGGPDEQFF. CDR3 nucleotide sequence: TGCAGCTTTGGGGCAGGGGGCCCGGATGAGCAGTTCTTC.

The chain uses TRBV19 and TRBJ2-7; TRBD1 aligns across 9 bases. CDR1 and CDR2 (germline): LNHDA, SQIVND (reference sequence). The CDR3 consists of 15 residues. V shed 1 base and J 6 bases; nucleotides not matched to a gene: 7. The CDR3 sequence: CASSIGGDRAREQYF. CDR3 coding DNA: TGTGCCAGTAGTATAGGGGGGGACAGGGCACGCGAGCAGTACTTC.

The chain has TRBV6-6 and TRBJ2-5; D gene ambiguous. The J call may not be correct, given that the DNA end is closer to TRBJ2-7. CDR1 and CDR2 from the germline V gene are MNHNY and SVGAGI (reference sequence). This CDR3 spans 12 amino acids. The CDR3 coding sequence is TGTGCCAGCAGTTACTTCCTCTACGAGCAGTACTTC. The encoded protein is CASSYFLYEQYF.

This clone occurred once. This sequence joins TRBV29-1 and TRBJ2-2, with no clear D. V lost 5 bases and J lost 4, with 14 bases in between. The CDR3 loop spans 14 amino acids. Per the germline V gene, CDR1 is SQVTM and CDR2 is ANQGSEA. The CDR3 nucleotides are TGCAGCGTTAGTGAGGCGCATCGCACCGGGGAGCTGTTTTTT. Protein sequence: CSVSEAHRTGELFF.

This clone appeared a few times. The DNA of the CDR3 is TGTGCCAGCAGCATAGATCCCTCAGGTGAGCAGTTCTTC. Residues: CASSIDPSGEQFF. The chain recombines TRBV5-4 with TRBJ2-1; D is unclear. Germline V CDR1 and CDR2: SGHNT, YYREEE (reference sequence). This CDR3 has 13 amino acids. Trimming shortened V by 4 bases and J by 9 bases, and 14 bases separated the two germline ends. The whole variable domain, remainder taken from reference TRBV5-4 and TRBJ2-1, is ETGVTQSPTHLIKTRGQQVTLRCSSQSGHNTVSWYQQALGQGPQFIFQYYREEENGRGNFPPRFSGLQFPNYSSELNVNALELDDSALYLCASSIDPSGEQFFGPGTRLTVL.

The rearrangement links TRBV5-4 to TRBJ2-7; D is uncertain. Per germline, CDR1 SGHNT and CDR2 YYREEE (reference sequence). The CDR3 extends over 14 amino acids. Trimming shortened V by 4 bases and J by 1 base, and 12 bases separated the two germline ends. The CDR3 nucleotides read TGTGCCAGCAGCCTGGGCGGCGCGTCCTACGAGCAGTACTTC. This sequence encodes CASSLGGASYEQYF.

The gene calls are TRBV7-9 and TRBJ2-7, with unresolved D. Germline V gene sequence: CDR1 SEHNR, CDR2 FQNEAQ (reference sequence). This CDR3 comprises 14 residues. The V and J ends lost 1 base and 0 bases respectively, with 7 bases between them. The CDR3 nucleotides are TGTGCCAGCAGCTTAGGGGCAGTCTCCTACGAGCAGTACTTC. Its translation is CASSLGAVSYEQYF.

The chain employs TRBV30 and TRBJ2-7; D may be TRBD2 (6 bases). Per germline, CDR1 GTSNPN and CDR2 SVGIG (reference sequence). The CDR3 totals 12 residues. V lost 4 bases, J lost 6 bases, and 13 bases lay in between. The CDR3 sequence: CAWTGREFEQYF. CDR3 bases: TGTGCCTGGACAGGACGGGAGTTCGAGCAGTACTTC.

The table lists this clone with a few counts. The CDR3 DNA reads as TGTGCCAGCAGCTTGGGGGGGGAGATGGCTTTCTTT. Translating gives CASSLGGEMAFF. V gene TRBV11-2 combines with J gene TRBJ1-1, with D possibly TRBD1 on 5 matching bases. Germline CDR1 reads SGHAT; CDR2 reads FQNNGV. The germline V and J ends were trimmed by 3 bases and 11 bases, with 13 bases remaining between them. The CDR3 covers 12 residues.

The gene calls are TRBV11-2 and TRBJ1-1; TRBD1 agrees at 9 bases. Germline CDR1 is SGHAT and CDR2 is FQNNGV. The junction had 10 bases not matched to a gene; V was cut back by 2 bases and J by 0 bases. This CDR3 contains 18 residues. CDR3 residues: CASSLSGSGTGLNTEAFF. CDR3 coding DNA: TGTGCCAGCAGCTTATCTGGTAGTGGGACAGGGCTGAACACTGAAGCTTTCTTT.

The V and J genes are TRBV28 and TRBJ2-7; 8 bases match TRBD1. V shed 4 bases and J 0 bases; nucleotides not matched to a gene: 2. CDR1 is MDHEN and CDR2 is SYDVKM in the germline V gene. This CDR3 spans 14 amino acids. The DNA for the CDR3 is TGTGCCAGCAGTTCTACAGGGGGCTCCTACGAGCAGTACTTC. Its translation is CASSSTGGSYEQYF.

The chain recombines TRBV5-6 with TRBJ2-5; D might be TRBD1 (6 bases). The CDR3 has 14 amino acids. Germline CDR1 reads SGHDT; CDR2 reads YYEEEE. Trimming took 6 bases from V and 2 from J, leaving 14 bases between them. The CDR3 DNA is TGTGCCAGCAAGGGAGACAGGATTCAAGAGACCCAGTACTTC. Its translation: CASKGDRIQETQYF.

This clone has only one observation. The chain employs TRBV6-1 and TRBJ2-4; D call uncertain. Germline CDR1 reads MNHNS; CDR2 reads SASEGT. This CDR3 spans 15 amino acids. V lost 2 bases, J lost 0 bases, and 8 bases lay in between. The CDR3 region is CASSEPGVAKNIQYF. In nucleotides, the CDR3 is TGTGCCAGCAGTGAACCCGGAGTAGCCAAAAACATTCAGTACTTC.

This chain links TRBV4-1 with TRBJ2-5, with a weak D call TRBD2 (6 bases). The closer fit of TRBJ2-7 to the DNA end suggests the J call may be wrong. The CDR3 is 13 residues long. Germline assignment: CDR1 MGHRA and CDR2 YSYEKL. The CDR3 DNA is TGCGCCAGCAGCCACGGGACTGCCTACGAGCAGTACTTC. It specifies CASSHGTAYEQYF.